This TCR beta chain stems from a study of OX40 agonist ivuxolimab in advanced cancers. Measured with immunoSEQ multiplex PCR; TCRdb has only the in-frame clones, and not every one. The sample holds under 200,000 clones, 85% to 95% seen once. V lost 5 bases and J lost 4, with 17 bases in between. The CDR3 totals 15 residues. Looked up from germline, CDR1 is MNHNY and CDR2 is SVGAGI (reference sequence). V and J are TRBV6-6 and TRBJ1-2; no firm D call. The origin of this receptor is an adult with an advanced solid tumor such as melanoma, head and neck, liver or kidney cancer. The sequences come from CD4+ or CD8+ T cells sorted from blood, collected in a trial of the OX40 agonist ivuxolimab. CDR3 region: CASSPRKGGIYGYTF. CDR3 sequence (DNA): TGTGCCAGCAGTCCCCGGAAGGGTGGGATCTATGGCTACACCTTC.